The present TCR beta chain was sequenced within a study of graft-versus-host responses after intestinal transplantation. About the study: Recipients across the board were started on anti-thymocyte globulin induction, then kept on tacrolimus and steroids for about 3 years.

Method: immunoSEQ multiplex PCR; TCRdb's copy keeps in-frame clones and lacks some. Of roughly 53,000 clones in the sample, 75% to 95% were seen once. This receptor was obtained from a human patient who received an intestinal transplant, so some T cells may come from the graft donor. The sequenced sample was PBMCs, obtained 650 to 680 days after intestinal transplant.

CDR3 protein: CAISESKQGNSPLHF. The CDR3 DNA reads TGTGCCATCAGTGAGTCGAAGCAGGGTAATTCACCCCTCCACTTT. This chain connects TRBV10-3 to TRBJ1-6, with D perhaps TRBD1 (5 bases). Trimming pared 0 bases from V and 6 bases from J, leaving 9 bases between. The germline CDR1 and CDR2 sequences are ENHRY and SYGVKD. The CDR3 consists of 15 residues.